Listed below are T cell receptor beta chains from one sample, sequenced in a study of vaccination effects on CD4 cells after COVID-19. Their target antigens are unknown. TCRdb's copy holds only in-frame clones and misses some; the assay was immunoSEQ multiplex PCR. The repertoire holds approximately 68,000 clones, with roughly 79% as singletons. The sample consisted of CD4+ T cells from PBMCs cultured with SARS-CoV-2 spike peptides, taken before COVID-19 vaccination. These receptor sequences come from a human donor who received a COVID-19 vaccine. CDR3s include the opening cysteine and the closing phenylalanine or tryptophan. The D gene is left open where the match is weak. For some rows the clone size is stated as once, few or many, or as a class when expanded; others skip it.

TRBJ2-2,.,TRBV2,.,TGTGCCAGCAGTGGACAGACGAACACCGGGGAGCTGTTTTTT,CASSGQTNTGELFF
TRBJ1-5,.,TRBV27,few,TGTGCCAGCCGTTTCACTAGCAATCAGCCCCAGCATTTT,CASRFTSNQPQHF
TRBJ2-1,TRBD1,TRBV6-6,.,TGTGCCAGCAGACGACCCGGGACAGCGTACAATGAGCAGTTCTTC,CASRRPGTAYNEQFF
TRBJ1-1,.,TRBV19,few,TGTGCCAGTACCCCTGGGCGACGGATCATGAACACTGAAGCTTTCTTT,CASTPGRRIMNTEAFF
TRBJ1-5,TRBD1,TRBV5-1,.,TGCGCCAGCAGCTTAGGTTCGGAGACAGGGAACAATCAGCCCCAGCATTTT,CASSLGSETGNNQPQHF
TRBJ1-2,.,TRBV21-1,.,TGTGCCAGCAGCAAACGGCGGACACTTTCCCTATATGGCTACACCTTC,CASSKRRTLSLYGYTF
TRBJ2-2,TRBD1,TRBV4-3,once,TGCGCCAGCAGCCTTGATACGGGACAGGGGACCGGGGAGCTGTTTTTT,CASSLDTGQGTGELFF
TRBJ1-1,TRBD1,TRBV2,.,TGTGCCAGCAGTGTACAGGGGAGGACTGAAGCTTTCTTT,CASSVQGRTEAFF
TRBJ2-3,TRBD2,TRBV9,.,TGTGCCAGCAGCGCATCAGCGGGGGGAAGTTCACAGATAGTGAAGTATTTT,CASSASAGGSSQIVKYF
TRBJ2-3,TRBD2,TRBV15,.,TGTGCCACCAGCAGAGATCACCGGGGGGGGAGCACAGATACGCAGTATTTT,CATSRDHRGGSTDTQYF
TRBJ1-4,.,TRBV6-5,.,TGTGCCAGCAGAAGCTCGGCAGGGAATGAAAAACTGTTTTTT,CASRSSAGNEKLFF
TRBJ2-5,.,TRBV13,.,TGTGCCAGCAGCGGAGGGGAGACCCAGTACTTC,CASSGGETQYF
TRBJ1-1,.,TRBV29-1,.,TGCAGCGTTGGGACGACAGGGAACACTGAAGCTTTCTTT,CSVGTTGNTEAFF
TRBJ2-5,.,TRBV7-2,once,TGTGCCAGCAGCTTAGGCTGGGGGAGGTCCCAAGAGACCCAGTACTTC,CASSLGWGRSQETQYF
TRBJ2-6,.,TRBV30,.,TGTGCCTGGAGCACCGGGAGCTCTTTTTCCTCTGGGGCCAACGTCCTGACTTTC,CAWSTGSSFSSGANVLTF
TRBJ2-3,.,TRBV5-1,.,TGCGCCAGCAGCTTTGTGGGGGGAAGCACAGATACGCAGTATTTT,CASSFVGGSTDTQYF
TRBJ1-1,.,TRBV29-1,.,TGCAGCGTTGCCCGCGTTGTGGCTGAAGCTTTCTTT,CSVARVVAEAFF
TRBJ2-3,.,TRBV6-1,few,TGTGCCAGCAGTGAGGGTGGGGGGCCGGGAGATACGCAGTATTTT,CASSEGGGPGDTQYF
TRBJ1-2,.,TRBV2,.,TGTGCCAGCAGGCTGGGGGGGAGTGGGGGCCTGGATGGCTACACCTTC,CASRLGGSGGLDGYTF
TRBJ1-1,.,TRBV10-2,.,TGCGCCAGCAGCTTTAGCGGGGAGAACACTGAAGCTTTCTTT,CASSFSGENTEAFF
TRBJ1-5,.,TRBV2,few,TGTGCCAGCACCCTGGAGGGGGGGGATCAGCCCCAGCATTTT,CASTLEGGDQPQHF
TRBJ2-2,.,TRBV6-6,.,TGTGCCAGCTCTCTCCCCGGGGAGCTGTTTTTT,CASSLPGELFF
TRBJ2-6,TRBD1,TRBV19,.,TGTGCCAGTAGTCCGATGACAGGGCCCCCTGGGGCCAACGTCCTGACTTTC,CASSPMTGPPGANVLTF
TRBJ2-3,.,TRBV6-2/TRBV6-3,.,TGTGCCAGCAGTTACTCACAATCTGGCACAGATACGCAGTATTTT,CASSYSQSGTDTQYF
TRBJ1-2,.,TRBV4-1,.,TGCGCCAGCAGCCAAGATCCGAGATTCTATGGCTACACCTTC,CASSQDPRFYGYTF
TRBJ1-5,.,TRBV6-5,.,TGTGCCAGCAGCCTACACAGTAGCAATCAGCCCCAGCATTTT,CASSLHSSNQPQHF
TRBJ1-1,.,TRBV19,once,TGTGCCAGTAGGGGACGGGGTCTTGTGAACACTGAAGCTTTCTTT,CASRGRGLVNTEAFF
TRBJ2-5,.,TRBV7-9,.,TGTGCCAGCAGCTTCGAGACTAGTGAAGAGACCCAGTACTTC,CASSFETSEETQYF
TRBJ1-5,.,TRBV10-2,.,TGCGCCAGCAGTGATCGTAACGACAATCAGCCCCAGCATTTT,CASSDRNDNQPQHF